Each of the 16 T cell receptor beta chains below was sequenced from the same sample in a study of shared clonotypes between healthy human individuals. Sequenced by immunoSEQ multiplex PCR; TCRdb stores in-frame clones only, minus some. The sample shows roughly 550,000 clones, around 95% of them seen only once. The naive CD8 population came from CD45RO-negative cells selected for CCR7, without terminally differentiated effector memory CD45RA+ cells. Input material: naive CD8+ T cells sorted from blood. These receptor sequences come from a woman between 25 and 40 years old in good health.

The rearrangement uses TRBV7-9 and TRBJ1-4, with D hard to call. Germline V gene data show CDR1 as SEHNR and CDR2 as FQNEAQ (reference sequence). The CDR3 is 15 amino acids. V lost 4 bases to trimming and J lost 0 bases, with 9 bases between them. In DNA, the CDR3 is TGTGCCAGCAGCTCGGACGGTGCAACTAATGAAAAACTGTTTTTT. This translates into CASSSDGATNEKLFF.

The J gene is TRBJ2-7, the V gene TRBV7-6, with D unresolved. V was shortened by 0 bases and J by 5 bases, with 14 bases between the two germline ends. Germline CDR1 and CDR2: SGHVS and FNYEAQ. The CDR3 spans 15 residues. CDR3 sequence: CASSLALSSTNEQYF. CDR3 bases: TGTGCCAGCAGCTTAGCCTTAAGCTCCACTAACGAGCAGTACTTC.

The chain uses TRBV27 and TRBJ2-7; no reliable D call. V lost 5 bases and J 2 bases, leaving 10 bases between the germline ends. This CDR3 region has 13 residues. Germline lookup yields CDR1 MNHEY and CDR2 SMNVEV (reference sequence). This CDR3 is CASSLDATYEQYF. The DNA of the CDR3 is TGTGCCAGCAGTCTGGACGCTACCTACGAGCAGTACTTC.

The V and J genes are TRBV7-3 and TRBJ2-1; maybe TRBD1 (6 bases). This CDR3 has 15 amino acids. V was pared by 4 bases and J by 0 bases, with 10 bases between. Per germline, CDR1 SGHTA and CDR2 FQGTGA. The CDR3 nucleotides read TGTGCCAGCAGCTCCACAGGGAACTCCTACAATGAGCAGTTCTTC. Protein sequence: CASSSTGNSYNEQFF. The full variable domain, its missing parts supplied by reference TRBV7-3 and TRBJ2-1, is GAGVSQTPSNKVTEKGKYVELRCDPISGHTALYWYRQSLGQGPEFLIYFQGTGAADDSGLPNDRFFAVRPEGSVSTLKIQRTERGDSAVYLCASSSTGNSYNEQFFGPGTRLTVL.

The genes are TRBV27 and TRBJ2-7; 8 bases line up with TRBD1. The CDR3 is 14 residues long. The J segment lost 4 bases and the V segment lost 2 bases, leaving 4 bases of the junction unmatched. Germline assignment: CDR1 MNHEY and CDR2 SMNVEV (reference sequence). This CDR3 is CASSLARGRYEQYF. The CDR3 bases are TGTGCCAGCAGTTTAGCCAGGGGGCGGTACGAGCAGTACTTC.

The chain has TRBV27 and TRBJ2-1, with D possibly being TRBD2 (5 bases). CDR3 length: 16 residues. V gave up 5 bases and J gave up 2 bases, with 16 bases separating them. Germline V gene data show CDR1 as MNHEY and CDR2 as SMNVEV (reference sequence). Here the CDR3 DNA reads TGTGCCAGCAGTCGAACTAATACGGGAACCTACAATGAGCAGTTCTTC. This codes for CASSRTNTGTYNEQFF.

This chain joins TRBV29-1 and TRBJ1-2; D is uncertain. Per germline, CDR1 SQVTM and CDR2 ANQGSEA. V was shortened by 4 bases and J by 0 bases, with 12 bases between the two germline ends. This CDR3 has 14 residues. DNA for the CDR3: TGCAGCGTTGTGGATAGAAAAGCTAACTATGGCTACACCTTC. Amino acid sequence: CSVVDRKANYGYTF.

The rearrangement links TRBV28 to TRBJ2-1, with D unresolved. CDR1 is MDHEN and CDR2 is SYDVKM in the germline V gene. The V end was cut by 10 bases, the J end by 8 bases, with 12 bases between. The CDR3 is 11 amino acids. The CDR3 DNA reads TGTGCCACCTCCTGGAACCATGAGCAGTTCTTC. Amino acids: CATSWNHEQFF.

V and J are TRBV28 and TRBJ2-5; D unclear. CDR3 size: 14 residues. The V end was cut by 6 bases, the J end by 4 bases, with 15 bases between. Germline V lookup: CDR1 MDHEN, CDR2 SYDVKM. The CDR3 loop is CASSVTGSLETQYF. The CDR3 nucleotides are TGTGCCAGCAGCGTGACCGGCTCTTTAGAGACCCAGTACTTC.

The CDR3, as DNA: TGTGCCAGCAGTTTACAGGGTCGTGGAAACACCATATATTTT. As protein: CASSLQGRGNTIYF. The V and J genes are TRBV27 and TRBJ1-3; maybe TRBD1 (5 bases). Trimming took 2 bases from V and 3 from J, leaving 8 bases between them. The CDR3 extends over 14 amino acids. Germline V CDR1 and CDR2: MNHEY, SMNVEV (reference sequence).

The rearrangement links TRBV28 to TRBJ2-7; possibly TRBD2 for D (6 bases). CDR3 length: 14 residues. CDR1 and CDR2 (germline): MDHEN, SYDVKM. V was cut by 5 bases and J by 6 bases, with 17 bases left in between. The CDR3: CASSPRGLEFEQYF. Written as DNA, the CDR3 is TGTGCCAGCAGTCCACGGGGGTTAGAGTTCGAGCAGTACTTC.

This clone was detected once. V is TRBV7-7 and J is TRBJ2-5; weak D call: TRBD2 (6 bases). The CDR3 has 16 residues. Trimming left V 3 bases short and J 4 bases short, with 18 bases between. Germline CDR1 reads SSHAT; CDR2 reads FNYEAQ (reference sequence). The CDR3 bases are TGTGCCAGCAGCTTTGGTGCTAGCGAGAGAGGAGAGACCCAGTACTTC. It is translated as CASSFGASERGETQYF.

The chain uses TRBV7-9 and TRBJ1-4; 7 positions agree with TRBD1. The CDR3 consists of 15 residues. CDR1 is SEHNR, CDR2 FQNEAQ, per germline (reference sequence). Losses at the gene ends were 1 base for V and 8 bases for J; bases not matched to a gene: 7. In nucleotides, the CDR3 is TGTGCCAGCAGCTTAGAGGGGGCCCCTGGGGAAAAACTGTTTTTT. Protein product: CASSLEGAPGEKLFF.

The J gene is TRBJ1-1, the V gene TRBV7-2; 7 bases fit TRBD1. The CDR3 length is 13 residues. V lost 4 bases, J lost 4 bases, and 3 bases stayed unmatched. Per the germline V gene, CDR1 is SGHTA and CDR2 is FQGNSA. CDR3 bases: TGTGCCAGCAGCTCATCAGGGGGCACTGAAGCTTTCTTT. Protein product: CASSSSGGTEAFF.

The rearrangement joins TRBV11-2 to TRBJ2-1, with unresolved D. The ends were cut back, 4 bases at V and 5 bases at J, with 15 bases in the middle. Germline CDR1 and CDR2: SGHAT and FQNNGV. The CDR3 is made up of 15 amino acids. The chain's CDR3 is CASSSYTWDNNEQFF. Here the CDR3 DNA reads TGTGCCAGCAGCTCCTATACGTGGGATAACAATGAGCAGTTCTTC.

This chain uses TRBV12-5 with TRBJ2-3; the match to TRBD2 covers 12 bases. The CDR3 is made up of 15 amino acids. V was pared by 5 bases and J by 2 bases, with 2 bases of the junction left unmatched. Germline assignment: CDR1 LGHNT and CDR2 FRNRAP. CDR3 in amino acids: CASGLAGGPTDTQYF. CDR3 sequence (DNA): TGTGCTAGTGGTCTAGCGGGAGGGCCCACAGATACGCAGTATTTT.